The T cell receptor beta chain described here comes from a study of blood T cells in healthy people across ages. Then a second PCR, running about 6 to 12 cycles, was carried out with a sample-barcoded 5' primer and a J-beta primer mix. All cDNA molecules were each tagged by a template-switch adaptor with 12 random nucleotides. Per-sample output comprised a minimum of 2.5 million paired-end reads containing CDR3. TCRdb redid the calling of the 5' RACE reads with MiXCR, one entry per CDR3 protein. The sample holds more than 1.4 million distinct CDR3 sequences, around two fifths seen once. This CDR3 spans 13 amino acids. Germline V gene data show CDR1 as DFQATT and CDR2 as SNEGSKA (reference sequence). Trimming removed 8 bases at V and 5 bases at J, with 17 bases between. This clonotype came up a few times. Every donor provided roughly 10 milliliters of peripheral blood.

The receptor was derived from a woman aged 18-29 years in good health. V gene TRBV20-1 combines with J gene TRBJ2-3; the D is unclear. The sequencing input was blood. The CDR3 loop reads CSQRTVDGDTQYF. The CDR3 DNA sequence: TGCAGTCAAAGGACGGTGGATGGAGATACGCAGTATTTT.